The subject of this entry is one TCR beta chain. Germline loops: CDR1 LNHDA, CDR2 SQIVND (reference sequence). This CDR3 region has 14 residues. Trimming cost V 6 bases and J 7 bases, with 18 bases left between them. As processed by the authors: How many nucleated cells were present was estimated from reference gene primer amplification. Profiled with immunoSEQ multiplex PCR; TCRdb holds only in-frame clones, not every one. That table supplies the V and J calls and clone size; D and trimming were determined from the DNA. The top ten hold 1.5% to 2% of the sample, which has about 130,000 clones, 55% to 75% seen once. This sample was included in a study of blood T cell repertoires in COVID-19. Across the whole study: Italy, Spain and the United States were the sources of the convalescent and acute COVID-19 samples. The cDNA or gDNA used as material had been derived from T cells, B-cell-depleted T cells, or PBMCs.

The source material was peripheral blood. This chain joins TRBV19 and TRBJ1-2, with D perhaps matching TRBD1 (6 bases). The receptor was derived from a woman aged 70-85 years with acute or convalescent COVID-19. CDR3: CASRPIQGEGGYTF. For the CDR3, the DNA is TGTGCCAGTAGGCCGATACAGGGAGAAGGTGGCTACACCTTC.